The 12 T cell receptor beta chains listed next were all sequenced from one sample in a study of blood T cell repertoires in COVID-19. The repertoire was sequenced with immunoSEQ multiplex PCR; TCRdb's copy has only in-frame clones and lacks some. Of over 200,000 clones listed, 88% are singletons. Sequences were obtained from peripheral blood. The receptors were sampled from a woman in her sixties with acute or convalescent COVID-19.

This chain uses TRBV3-1 (or the pseudogene TRBV3-2) with TRBJ1-2; no definite D call. CDR3 length equals 13 residues. Trimming stripped 7 bases from V and 2 bases from J, with 11 bases between. In germline, CDR1 is LGHDT, CDR2 YNNKEL (reference sequence). CDR3 amino acids: CASTDTSNYGYTF. The CDR3 DNA sequence: TGTGCCAGCACAGACACCTCAAACTATGGCTACACCTTC.

The CDR3 DNA reads as TGTGCCAGCAGCTTAGCGCACTCGCGCACAGATACGCAGTATTTT. Protein: CASSLAHSRTDTQYF. The chain combines TRBV7-2 with TRBJ2-3; D remains ambiguous. This CDR3 has 15 amino acids. Germline assignment: CDR1 SGHTA and CDR2 FQGNSA. Trimming removed 0 bases at V and 1 base at J, with 8 bases between. The entire variable domain, with the rest obtained from reference TRBV7-2 and TRBJ2-3, is as follows: GAGVSQSPSNKVTEKGKDVELRCDPISGHTALYWYRQSLGQGLEFLIYFQGNSAPDKSGLPSDRFSAERTGGSVSTLTIQRTQQEDSAVYLCASSLAHSRTDTQYFGPGTRLTVL.

This clone was seen only a few times. The CDR3 DNA sequence: TGTGCCAGCTCACCACAAGAGAATCAGCCCCAGCATTTT. Its translation is CASSPQENQPQHF. The rearrangement uses TRBV18 and TRBJ1-5; D gene ambiguous. V was trimmed by 1 base and J by 4 bases, leaving 5 bases between them. CDR3 length equals 13 residues. In germline, CDR1 is KGHSH, CDR2 LQKENI.

The chain recombines TRBV2 with TRBJ1-6; TRBD1 agrees at 9 bases. This CDR3 contains 19 residues. Trimming removed 2 bases from V and 5 bases from J; junction bases left unmatched: 13. Germline loops: CDR1 SNHLY, CDR2 FYNNEI. In DNA, the CDR3 is TGTGCCAGCAGTGAAAACCTAAACAGGGGGCGCGGCGATAATTCACCCCTCCACTTT. Amino acid sequence: CASSENLNRGRGDNSPLHF.

DNA of the CDR3: TGTGCCAGCAGCTCCCCCCCCGAGGAAAAACTGTTTTTT. It specifies CASSSPPEEKLFF. V and J are TRBV7-9 and TRBJ1-4, with D uncertain. This CDR3 region has 13 residues. CDR1 is SEHNR, CDR2 FQNEAQ, per germline (reference sequence). V lost 4 bases and J lost 8, with 11 bases in between. Drawing the rest from reference TRBV7-9 and TRBJ1-4, the complete variable domain is DTGVSQNPRHKITKRGQNVTFRCDPISEHNRLYWYRQTLGQGPEFLTYFQNEAQLEKSRLLSDRFSAERPKGSFSTLEIQRTEQGDSAMYLCASSSPPEEKLFFGSGTQLSVL.

V gene TRBV9 combines with J gene TRBJ2-3; TRBD1 matches at 7 bases. Germline V lookup: CDR1 SGDLS, CDR2 YYNGEE. The J segment lost 0 bases and the V segment lost 3 bases, leaving 7 bases of the junction unmatched. This CDR3 comprises 16 residues. CDR3 sequence: CASSETGSESTDTQYF. Written as DNA, the CDR3 is TGTGCCAGCAGCGAGACAGGGTCGGAAAGCACAGATACGCAGTATTTT.

CDR3 DNA sequence: TGCGCCAGCAGTGAGGGATTAGCGGGAGTAGATACGCAGTATTTT. It translates to CASSEGLAGVDTQYF. V is TRBV10-1 and J is TRBJ2-3, with 9 positions matching TRBD2. Per germline, CDR1 WNHNN and CDR2 SYGVQD (reference sequence). The junction had 5 bases not matched to a gene; V was cut back by 2 bases and J by 5 bases. The CDR3 extends over 15 amino acids.

V is TRBV18 and J is TRBJ1-1; D is unresolved. The V gene lost 2 bases and the J gene lost 1 base, with 8 bases spanning the gap. The germline V gene encodes CDR1 KGHSH and CDR2 LQKENI. CDR3 length: 14 residues. In DNA, the CDR3 is TGTGCCAGCTCACCAACGTCAGGGAACACTGAAGCTTTCTTT. Amino acids: CASSPTSGNTEAFF.

This clone appeared once. The chain uses TRBV13 and TRBJ2-7, with unresolved D. CDR3 length equals 13 residues. CDR1 and CDR2 from the germline V gene are PRHDT and FYEKMQ (reference sequence). Trimming pared 5 bases from V and 3 bases from J, leaving 11 bases between. CDR3 nucleotide sequence: TGTGCCAGCAGCCTGACACCTCTCTACGAGCAGTACTTC. This gives the protein CASSLTPLYEQYF.

The chain combines TRBV12-5 with TRBJ1-2; no clear D. Between the trimmed V and J ends, which lost 0 bases and 7 bases, there was a span of 9 bases. Germline loops: CDR1 LGHNT, CDR2 FRNRAP. The CDR3 is made up of 13 amino acids. CDR3 coding DNA: TGTGCTAGTGGTTTGGTAGCCCGAGGTGGCTACACCTTC. Protein: CASGLVARGGYTF. Together with reference TRBV12-5 and TRBJ1-2, the CDR3 gives the full variable domain: DARVTQTPRHKVTEMGQEVTMRCQPILGHNTVFWYRQTMMQGLELLAYFRNRAPLDDSGMPKDRFSAEMPDATLATLKIQPSEPRDSAVYFCASGLVARGGYTFGSGTRLTVV.

CDR3 sequence: CASRGTGSAGELFF. CDR3 nucleotide sequence: TGTGCCAGCAGAGGGACAGGGAGTGCCGGGGAGCTGTTTTTT. This chain connects TRBV6-5 to TRBJ2-2, with 9 bases identical to TRBD1. Germline trimming cut 6 bases from V and 6 bases from J; bases unmatched to any gene: 5. The CDR3 length is 14 residues. CDR1 and CDR2 (germline): MNHEY, SVGAGI.

CDR3 amino acids: CASRLQEFYGYTF. The CDR3 nucleotides are TGTGCCAGCAGGTTACAGGAGTTCTATGGCTACACCTTC. The chain employs TRBV2 and TRBJ1-2; tentatively, D is TRBD1 (5 bases). V was pared by 6 bases and J by 4 bases, with 12 bases between. The CDR3 is 13 residues long. The V gene's germline CDR1 is SNHLY and CDR2 FYNNEI.